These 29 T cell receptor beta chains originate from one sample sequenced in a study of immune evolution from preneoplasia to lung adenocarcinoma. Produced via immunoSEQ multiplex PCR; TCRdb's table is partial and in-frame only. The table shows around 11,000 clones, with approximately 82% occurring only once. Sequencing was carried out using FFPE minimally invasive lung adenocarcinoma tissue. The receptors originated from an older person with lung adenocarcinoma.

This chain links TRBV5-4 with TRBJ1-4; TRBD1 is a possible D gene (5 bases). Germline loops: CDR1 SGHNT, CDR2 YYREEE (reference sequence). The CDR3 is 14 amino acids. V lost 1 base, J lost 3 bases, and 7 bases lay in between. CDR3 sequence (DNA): TGTGCCAGCAGCTTGCAGGGCCCTAATGAAAAACTGTTTTTT. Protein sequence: CASSLQGPNEKLFF.

CDR3 amino acids: CASSLGLSTGHNSPLHF. CDR3 in DNA: TGTGCCAGTAGTCTTGGGCTTTCGACAGGACATAATTCACCCCTCCACTTT. The chain carries TRBV19 and TRBJ1-6; D may be TRBD1 (6 bases). The CDR3 runs 17 residues. Germline V gene data show CDR1 as LNHDA and CDR2 as SQIVND (reference sequence). Trimming took 5 bases from V and 5 from J, leaving 19 bases between them.

The CDR3 sequence is CASSVTGYSYNEQFF. CDR3 in DNA: TGTGCCAGCAGCGTAACAGGGTACTCCTACAATGAGCAGTTCTTC. V usage is TRBV9 and J usage is TRBJ2-1; TRBD1 is a possible D gene (6 bases). Trimming took 1 base from V and 0 from J, leaving 8 bases between them. Germline loops: CDR1 SGDLS, CDR2 YYNGEE. CDR3 length equals 15 residues.

CDR3 bases: TGTGCCTGGAGTGTTACAGGTTCTCAGCCCCAGCATTTT. Residues: CAWSVTGSQPQHF. The chain carries TRBV30 and TRBJ1-5; tentative D call: TRBD1 (5 bases). V dropped 0 bases and J dropped 6 bases, with 9 bases sitting between them. CDR1 and CDR2 from the germline V gene are GTSNPN and SVGIG (reference sequence). The CDR3 consists of 13 residues.

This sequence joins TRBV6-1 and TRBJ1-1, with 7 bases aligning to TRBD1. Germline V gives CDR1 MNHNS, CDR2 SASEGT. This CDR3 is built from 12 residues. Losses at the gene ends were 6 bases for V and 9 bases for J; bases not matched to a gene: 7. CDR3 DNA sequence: TGTGCCAGCAGCCAGGGGGTGGTACAAGCTTTCTTT. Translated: CASSQGVVQAFF.

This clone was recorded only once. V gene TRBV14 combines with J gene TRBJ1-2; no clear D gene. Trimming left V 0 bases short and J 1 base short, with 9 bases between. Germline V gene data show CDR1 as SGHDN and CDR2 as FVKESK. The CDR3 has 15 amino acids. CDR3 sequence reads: CASSQEVDFNYGYTF. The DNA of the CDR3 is TGTGCCAGCAGCCAAGAAGTGGATTTTAACTATGGCTACACCTTC.

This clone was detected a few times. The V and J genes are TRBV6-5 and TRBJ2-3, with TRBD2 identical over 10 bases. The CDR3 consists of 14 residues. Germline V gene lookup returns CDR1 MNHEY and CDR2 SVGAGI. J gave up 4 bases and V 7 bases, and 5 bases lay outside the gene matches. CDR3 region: CASKRGGVADTQYF. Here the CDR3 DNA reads TGTGCCAGCAAGCGGGGGGGCGTGGCAGATACGCAGTATTTT.

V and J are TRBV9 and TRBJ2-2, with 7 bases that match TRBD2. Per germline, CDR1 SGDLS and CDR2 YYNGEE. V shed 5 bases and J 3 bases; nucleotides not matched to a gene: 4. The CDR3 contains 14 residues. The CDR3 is CASRQAGYTGELFF. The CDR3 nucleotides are TGTGCCAGCAGACAAGCGGGGTACACCGGGGAGCTGTTTTTT.

The CDR3 DNA is TGTGCCATCAGTTCTCTAGGCGGAGATGAGCAGTTCTTC. It translates to CAISSLGGDEQFF. The gene calls are TRBV10-3 and TRBJ2-1; no firm D call. In germline, CDR1 is ENHRY, CDR2 SYGVKD. The CDR3 contains 13 residues. V was pared by 5 bases and J by 8 bases, with 13 bases between.

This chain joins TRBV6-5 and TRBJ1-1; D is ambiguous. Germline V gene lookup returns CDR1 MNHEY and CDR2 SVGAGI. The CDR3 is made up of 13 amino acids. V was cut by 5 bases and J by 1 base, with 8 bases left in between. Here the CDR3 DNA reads TGTGCCAGCAGTCCCGCCGGGAACACTGAAGCTTTCTTT. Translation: CASSPAGNTEAFF.

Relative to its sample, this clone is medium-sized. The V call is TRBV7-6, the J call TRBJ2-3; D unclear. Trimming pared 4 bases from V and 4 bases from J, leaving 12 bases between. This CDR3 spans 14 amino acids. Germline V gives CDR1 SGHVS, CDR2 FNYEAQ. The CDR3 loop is CASSSTSGPDTQYF. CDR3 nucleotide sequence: TGTGCCAGCAGCTCAACGTCGGGCCCAGATACGCAGTATTTT.

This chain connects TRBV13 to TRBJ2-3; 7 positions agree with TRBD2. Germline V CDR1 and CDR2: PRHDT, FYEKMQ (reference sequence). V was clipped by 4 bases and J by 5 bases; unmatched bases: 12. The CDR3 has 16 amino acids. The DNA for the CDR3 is TGTGCCAGCAGCTCCGCAGAGCCGGGACTACAAGATACGCAGTATTTT. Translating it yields CASSSAEPGLQDTQYF.

The CDR3 here is CAWSAGGDAETQYF. CDR3 in DNA: TGTGCCTGGAGTGCCGGTGGGGATGCGGAGACCCAGTACTTC. This chain joins TRBV30 and TRBJ2-5; D is ambiguous. V shed 1 base and J shed 5 bases, with 14 bases lying between them. This CDR3 has 14 amino acids. Germline values: CDR1 GTSNPN, CDR2 SVGIG (reference sequence).

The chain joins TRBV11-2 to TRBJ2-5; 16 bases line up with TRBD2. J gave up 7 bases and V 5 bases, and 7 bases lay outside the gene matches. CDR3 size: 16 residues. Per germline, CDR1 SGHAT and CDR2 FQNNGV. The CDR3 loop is CASSPGGTSGGVTQYF. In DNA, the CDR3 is TGTGCCAGCAGCCCCGGGGGGACTAGCGGGGGGGTGACCCAGTACTTC.

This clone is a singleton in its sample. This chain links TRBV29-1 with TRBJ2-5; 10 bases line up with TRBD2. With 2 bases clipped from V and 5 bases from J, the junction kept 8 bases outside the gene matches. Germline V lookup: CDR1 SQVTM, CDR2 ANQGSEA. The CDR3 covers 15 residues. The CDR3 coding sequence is TGCAGCGTTGAACTTGGGCTAGCGGGAGTGGAGACCCAGTACTTC. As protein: CSVELGLAGVETQYF.

CDR3 sequence: CSIGTRSYNEQFF. Written as DNA, the CDR3 is TGCAGCATAGGGACTAGGTCCTACAATGAGCAGTTCTTC. The chain uses TRBV29-1 and TRBJ2-1; 8 nucleotides agree with TRBD2. Germline values: CDR1 SQVTM, CDR2 ANQGSEA. With V trimmed by 8 bases and J by 1 base, 4 bases remained unmatched. The CDR3 contains 13 residues.

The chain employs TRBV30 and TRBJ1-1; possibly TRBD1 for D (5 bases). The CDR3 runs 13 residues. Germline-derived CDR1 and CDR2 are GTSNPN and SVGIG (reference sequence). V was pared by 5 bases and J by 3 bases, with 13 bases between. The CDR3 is CAWERQTYTEAFF. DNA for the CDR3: TGTGCCTGGGAAAGACAGACTTACACTGAAGCTTTCTTT.

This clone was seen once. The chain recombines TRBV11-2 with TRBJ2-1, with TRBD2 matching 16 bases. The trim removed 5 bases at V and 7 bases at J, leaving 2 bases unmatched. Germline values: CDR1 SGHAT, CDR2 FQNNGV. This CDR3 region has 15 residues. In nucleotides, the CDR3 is TGTGCCAGCAGCGTGGGACTAGCGGGAGGGAATGAGCAGTTCTTC. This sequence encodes CASSVGLAGGNEQFF.

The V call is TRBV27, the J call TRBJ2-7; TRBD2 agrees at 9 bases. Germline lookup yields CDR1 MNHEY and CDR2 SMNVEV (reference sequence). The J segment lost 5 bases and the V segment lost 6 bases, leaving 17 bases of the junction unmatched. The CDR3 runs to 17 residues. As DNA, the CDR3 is TGTGCCAGCAGCCGCAGGCCTATAGCGGGAGTGGGCGACGAGCAGTACTTC. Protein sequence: CASSRRPIAGVGDEQYF.

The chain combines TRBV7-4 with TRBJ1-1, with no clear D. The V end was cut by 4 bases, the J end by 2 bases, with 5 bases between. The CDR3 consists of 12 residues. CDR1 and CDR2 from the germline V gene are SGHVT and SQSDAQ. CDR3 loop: CASSSFNTEAFF. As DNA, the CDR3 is TGTGCCAGCAGCTCTTTTAACACTGAAGCTTTCTTT.

The CDR3 sequence: CASSYRGDTQYF. CDR3 sequence (DNA): TGTGCCAGCAGTTACCGCGGAGATACGCAGTATTTT. This chain links TRBV6-6 with TRBJ2-3; no reliable D call. The CDR3 is made up of 12 amino acids. V lost 2 bases to trimming and J lost 5 bases, with 5 bases between them. Germline loops: CDR1 MNHNY, CDR2 SVGAGI (reference sequence).

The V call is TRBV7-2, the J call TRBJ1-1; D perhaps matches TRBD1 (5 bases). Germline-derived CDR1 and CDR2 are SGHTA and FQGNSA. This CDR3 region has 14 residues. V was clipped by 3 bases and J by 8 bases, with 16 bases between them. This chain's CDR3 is CASSFGGSKREAFF. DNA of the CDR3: TGTGCCAGCAGCTTCGGGGGAAGTAAACGGGAAGCTTTCTTT. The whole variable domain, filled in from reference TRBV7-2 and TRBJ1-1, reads GAGVSQSPSNKVTEKGKDVELRCDPISGHTALYWYRQSLGQGLEFLIYFQGNSAPDKSGLPSDRFSAERTGGSVSTLTIQRTQQEDSAVYLCASSFGGSKREAFFGQGTRLTVV.

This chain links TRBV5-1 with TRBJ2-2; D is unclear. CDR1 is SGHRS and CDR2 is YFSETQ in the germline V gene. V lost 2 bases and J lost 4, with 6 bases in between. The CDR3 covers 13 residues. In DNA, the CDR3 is TGCGCCAGCAGCTTAGAAAGCACCGGGGAGCTGTTTTTT. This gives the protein CASSLESTGELFF.

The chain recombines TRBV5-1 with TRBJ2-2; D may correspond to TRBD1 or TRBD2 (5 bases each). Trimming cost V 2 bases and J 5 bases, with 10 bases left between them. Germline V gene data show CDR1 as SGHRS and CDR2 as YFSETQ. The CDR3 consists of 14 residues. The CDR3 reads CASSLPGSTGELFF. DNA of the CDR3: TGCGCCAGCAGCTTACCAGGGAGTACCGGGGAGCTGTTTTTT.

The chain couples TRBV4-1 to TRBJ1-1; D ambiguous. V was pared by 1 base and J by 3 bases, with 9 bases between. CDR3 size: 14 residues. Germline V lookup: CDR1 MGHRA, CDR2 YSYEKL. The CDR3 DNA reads TGCGCCAGCAGCCAAGGTTTCAGCTACACTGAAGCTTTCTTT. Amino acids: CASSQGFSYTEAFF.

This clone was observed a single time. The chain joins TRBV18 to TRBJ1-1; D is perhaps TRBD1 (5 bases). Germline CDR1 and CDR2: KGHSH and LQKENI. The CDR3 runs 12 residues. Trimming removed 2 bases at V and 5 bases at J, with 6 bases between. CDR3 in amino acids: CASSPEGTEAFF. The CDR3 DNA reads TGTGCCAGCTCACCAGAGGGGACTGAAGCTTTCTTT.

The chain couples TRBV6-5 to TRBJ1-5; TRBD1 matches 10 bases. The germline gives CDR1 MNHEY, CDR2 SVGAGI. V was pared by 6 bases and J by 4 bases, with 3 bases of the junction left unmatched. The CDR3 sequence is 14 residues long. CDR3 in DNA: TGTGCCAGCAGCGAGGGACAGGGGAATCAGCCCCAGCATTTT. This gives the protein CASSEGQGNQPQHF.

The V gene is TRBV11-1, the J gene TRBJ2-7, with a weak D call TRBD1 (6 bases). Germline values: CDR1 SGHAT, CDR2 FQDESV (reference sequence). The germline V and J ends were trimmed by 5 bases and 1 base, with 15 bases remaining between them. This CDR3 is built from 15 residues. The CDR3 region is CASSPSRGLSYEQYF. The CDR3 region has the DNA TGTGCCAGCAGCCCCTCCAGGGGCTTGTCCTACGAGCAGTACTTC. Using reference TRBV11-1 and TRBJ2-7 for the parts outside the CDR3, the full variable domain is EAEVAQSPRYKITEKSQAVAFWCDPISGHATLYWYRQILGQGPELLVQFQDESVVDDSQLPKDRFSAERLKGVDSTLKIQPAELGDSAMYLCASSPSRGLSYEQYFGPGTRLTVT.

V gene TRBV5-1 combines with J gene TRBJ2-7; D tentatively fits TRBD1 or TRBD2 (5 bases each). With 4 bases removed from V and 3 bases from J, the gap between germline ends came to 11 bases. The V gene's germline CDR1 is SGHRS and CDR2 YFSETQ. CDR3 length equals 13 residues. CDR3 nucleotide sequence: TGCGCCAGCAGCAGGGGAGTTGACTACGAGCAGTACTTC. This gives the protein CASSRGVDYEQYF. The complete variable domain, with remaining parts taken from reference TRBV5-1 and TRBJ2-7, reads KAGVTQTPRYLIKTRGQQVTLSCSPISGHRSVSWYQQTPGQGLQFLFEYFSETQRNKGNFPGRFSGRQFSNSRSEMNVSTLELGDSALYLCASSRGVDYEQYFGPGTRLTVT.